The T cell receptor beta chain under discussion was sequenced for a study of cytotoxic CD8 clonotypes in ibrutinib-treated CLL. Study at large: Specimens for response were gathered following a median 12 months of therapy, spanning 6 to 36.

Data came from immunoSEQ multiplex PCR; TCRdb stores just in-frame clones and leaves some out. The sample includes around 330,000 clones, 67% of them seen just once. Germline V gives CDR1 ENHRY, CDR2 SYGVKD. CDR3 length: 14 amino acids. Trimming cost V 8 bases and J 1 base; bases outside gene matches: 7. Sequences were derived from PBMCs, sampled after 36 months of ibrutinib treatment. This TCR was recovered from a human donor with chronic lymphocytic leukemia. The rearrangement links TRBV10-3 to TRBJ1-1; 7 bases map to TRBD1. CDR3 DNA sequence: TGTGCCATCGCCTCGGGGACAGAGAACACTGAAGCTTTCTTT. Its translation: CAIASGTENTEAFF.